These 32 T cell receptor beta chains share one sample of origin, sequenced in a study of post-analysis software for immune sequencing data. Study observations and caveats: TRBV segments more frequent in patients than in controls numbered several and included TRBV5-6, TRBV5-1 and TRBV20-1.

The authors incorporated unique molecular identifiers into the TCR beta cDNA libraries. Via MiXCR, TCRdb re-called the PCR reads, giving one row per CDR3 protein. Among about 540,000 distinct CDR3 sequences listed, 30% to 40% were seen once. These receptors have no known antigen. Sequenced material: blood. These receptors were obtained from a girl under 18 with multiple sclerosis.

The CDR3 coding sequence is TGTGCCAGCAGCCCGACAATTTGGAGGGTTCAGCCCCTCCACTTT. Its protein is CASSPTIWRVQPLHF. This rearrangement joins TRBV14 to TRBJ1-6; D remains ambiguous. Per the germline V gene, CDR1 is SGHDN and CDR2 is FVKESK. The ends were cut back, 4 bases at V and 13 bases at J, with 20 bases in the middle. The CDR3 length is 15 residues.

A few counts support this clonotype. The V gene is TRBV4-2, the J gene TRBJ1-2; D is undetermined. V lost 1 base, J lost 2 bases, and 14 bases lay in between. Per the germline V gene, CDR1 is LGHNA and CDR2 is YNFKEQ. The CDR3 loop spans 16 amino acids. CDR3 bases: TGTGCCAGCAGCCAAGGTGCGGGCGGGGAGAACTATGGCTACACCTTC. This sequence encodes CASSQGAGGENYGYTF.

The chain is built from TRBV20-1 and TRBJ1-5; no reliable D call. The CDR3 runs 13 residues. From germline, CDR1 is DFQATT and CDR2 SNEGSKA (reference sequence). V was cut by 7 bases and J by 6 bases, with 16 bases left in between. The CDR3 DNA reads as TGCAGTGTATCGGTCGGGGATGGTCAGCCCCAGCATTTT. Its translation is CSVSVGDGQPQHF.

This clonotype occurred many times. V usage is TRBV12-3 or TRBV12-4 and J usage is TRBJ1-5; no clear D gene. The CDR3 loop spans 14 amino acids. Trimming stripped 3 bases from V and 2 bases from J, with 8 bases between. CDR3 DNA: TGTGCCAGCAGTTTGAAGGGAGGCAATCAGCCCCAGCATTTT. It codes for CASSLKGGNQPQHF.

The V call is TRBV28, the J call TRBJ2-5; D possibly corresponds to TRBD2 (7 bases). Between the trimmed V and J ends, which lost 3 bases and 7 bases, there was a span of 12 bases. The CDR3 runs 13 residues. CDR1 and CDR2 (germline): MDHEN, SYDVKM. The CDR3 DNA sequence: TGTGCCAGCAGTTTGAACAGGGAGGGGACCCAGTACTTC. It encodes CASSLNREGTQYF. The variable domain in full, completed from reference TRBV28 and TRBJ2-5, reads DVKVTQSSRYLVKRTGEKVFLECVQDMDHENMFWYRQDPGLGLRLIYFSYDVKMKEKGDIPEGYSVSREKKERFSLILESASTNQTSMYLCASSLNREGTQYFGPGTRLLVL.

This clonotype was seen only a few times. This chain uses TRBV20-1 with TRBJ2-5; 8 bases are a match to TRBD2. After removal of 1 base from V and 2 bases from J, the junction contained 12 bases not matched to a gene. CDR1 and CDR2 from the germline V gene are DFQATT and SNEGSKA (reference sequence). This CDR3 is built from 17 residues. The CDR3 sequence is CSARGPSERGPQETQYF. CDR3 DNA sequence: TGCAGTGCTAGAGGCCCCTCCGAGCGGGGGCCACAAGAGACCCAGTACTTC.

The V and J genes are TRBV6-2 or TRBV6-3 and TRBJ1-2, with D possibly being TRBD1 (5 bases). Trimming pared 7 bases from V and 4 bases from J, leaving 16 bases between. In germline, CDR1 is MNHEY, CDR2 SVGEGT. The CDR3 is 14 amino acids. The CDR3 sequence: CASTWAGSGYGYTF. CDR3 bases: TGTGCCAGCACCTGGGCAGGGAGCGGCTATGGCTACACCTTC.

The CDR3 DNA sequence: TGTGCCAGCAGCCAAGGGGACTGGGAGCAGTTCTTC. Its protein product is CASSQGDWEQFF. The J gene is TRBJ2-1, the V gene TRBV4-2; D perhaps matches TRBD2 (6 bases). Trimming left V 1 base short and J 10 bases short, with 8 bases between. Germline V gene sequence: CDR1 LGHNA, CDR2 YNFKEQ. This CDR3 has 12 amino acids.

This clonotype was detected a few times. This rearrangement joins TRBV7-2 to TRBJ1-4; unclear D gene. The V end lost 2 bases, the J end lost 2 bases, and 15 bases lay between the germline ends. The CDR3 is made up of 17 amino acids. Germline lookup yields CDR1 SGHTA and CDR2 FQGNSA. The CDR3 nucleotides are TGTGCCAGCAGCTTAATGAATTGGGGTTCGACTAATGAAAAACTGTTTTTT. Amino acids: CASSLMNWGSTNEKLFF.

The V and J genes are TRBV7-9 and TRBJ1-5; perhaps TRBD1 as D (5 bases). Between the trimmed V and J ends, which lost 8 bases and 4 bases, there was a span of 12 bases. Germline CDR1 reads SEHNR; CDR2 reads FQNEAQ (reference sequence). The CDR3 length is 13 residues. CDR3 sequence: CASCRDLNQPQHF. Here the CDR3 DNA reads TGTGCCAGCTGCCGGGACCTAAATCAGCCCCAGCATTTT.

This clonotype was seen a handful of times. The CDR3 DNA sequence: TGCGCCAGCAGCCAAGATCTGGCAGGGACCTACGAGCAGTACTTC. Translation: CASSQDLAGTYEQYF. The chain combines TRBV4-1 with TRBJ2-4; D is perhaps TRBD1 (5 bases). The closer fit of TRBJ2-7 to the DNA end suggests the J call may be wrong. The germline gives CDR1 MGHRA, CDR2 YSYEKL. There are 15 residues in the CDR3.

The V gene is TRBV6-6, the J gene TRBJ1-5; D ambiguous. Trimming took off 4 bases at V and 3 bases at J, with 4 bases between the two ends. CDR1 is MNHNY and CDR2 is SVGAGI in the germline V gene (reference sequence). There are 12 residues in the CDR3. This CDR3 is CASSSPNQPQHF. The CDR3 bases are TGTGCCAGCAGTTCCCCCAATCAGCCCCAGCATTTT.

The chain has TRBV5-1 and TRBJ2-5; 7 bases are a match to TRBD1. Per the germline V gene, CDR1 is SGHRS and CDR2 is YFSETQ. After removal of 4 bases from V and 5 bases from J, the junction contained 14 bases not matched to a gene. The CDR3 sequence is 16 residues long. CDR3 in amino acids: CASSRARGGQGETQYF. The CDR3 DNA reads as TGCGCCAGCAGCAGGGCGAGAGGGGGCCAAGGGGAGACCCAGTACTTC. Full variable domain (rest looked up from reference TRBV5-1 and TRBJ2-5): KAGVTQTPRYLIKTRGQQVTLSCSPISGHRSVSWYQQTPGQGLQFLFEYFSETQRNKGNFPGRFSGRQFSNSRSEMNVSTLELGDSALYLCASSRARGGQGETQYFGPGTRLLVL.

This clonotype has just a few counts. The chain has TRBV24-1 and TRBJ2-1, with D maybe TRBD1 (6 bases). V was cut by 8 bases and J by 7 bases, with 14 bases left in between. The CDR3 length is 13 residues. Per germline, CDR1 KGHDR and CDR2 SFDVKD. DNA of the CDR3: TGTGCCACCACCGGGACAAACTATAATGAGCAGTTCTTC. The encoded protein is CATTGTNYNEQFF.

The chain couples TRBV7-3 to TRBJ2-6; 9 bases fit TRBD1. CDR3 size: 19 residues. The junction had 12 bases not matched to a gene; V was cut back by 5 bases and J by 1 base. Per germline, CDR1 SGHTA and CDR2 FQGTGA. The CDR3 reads CASSHPGTGTSSGANVLTF. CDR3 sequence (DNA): TGTGCCAGCAGCCACCCCGGGACAGGGACCAGTTCTGGGGCCAACGTCCTGACTTTC.

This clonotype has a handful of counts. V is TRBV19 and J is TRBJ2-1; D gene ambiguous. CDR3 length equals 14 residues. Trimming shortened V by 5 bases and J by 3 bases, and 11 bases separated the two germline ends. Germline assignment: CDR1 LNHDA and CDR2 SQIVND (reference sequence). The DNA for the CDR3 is TGTGCCAGTAGTCGGTGGGGTCTCTACAATGAGCAGTTCTTC. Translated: CASSRWGLYNEQFF.

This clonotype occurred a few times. The CDR3 bases are TGTGCCAGCAGCTCCTCGCAGGGGGGTGAGCAGTTCTTC. Protein sequence: CASSSSQGGEQFF. J is TRBJ2-1 and V is TRBV3-1, with D possibly matching TRBD1 (7 bases). CDR1 and CDR2 (germline): LGHDT, YNNKEL (reference sequence). CDR3 length: 13 amino acids. V lost 5 bases, J lost 9 bases, and 14 bases lay in between.

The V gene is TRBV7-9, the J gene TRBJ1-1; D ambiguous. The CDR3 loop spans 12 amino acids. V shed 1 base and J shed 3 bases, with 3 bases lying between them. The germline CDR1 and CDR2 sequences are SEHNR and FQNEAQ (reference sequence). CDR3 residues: CASSLEYTEAFF. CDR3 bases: TGTGCCAGCAGCTTAGAGTACACTGAAGCTTTCTTT.

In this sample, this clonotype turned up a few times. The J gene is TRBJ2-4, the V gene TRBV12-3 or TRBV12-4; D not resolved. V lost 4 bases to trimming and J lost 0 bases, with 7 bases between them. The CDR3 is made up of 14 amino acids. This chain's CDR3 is CASSSPLAKNIQYF. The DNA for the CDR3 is TGTGCCAGCAGTTCCCCGTTAGCCAAAAACATTCAGTACTTC.

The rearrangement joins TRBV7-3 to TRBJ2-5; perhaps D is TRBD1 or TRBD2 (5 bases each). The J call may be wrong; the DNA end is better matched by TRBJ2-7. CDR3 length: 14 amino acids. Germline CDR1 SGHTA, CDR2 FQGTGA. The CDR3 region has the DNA TGTGCCAGCAGCCCGGGACGGGCAAACGACGAGCAGTACTTC. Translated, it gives CASSPGRANDEQYF.

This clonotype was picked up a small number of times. In DNA, the CDR3 is TGTGCCAGCAGCCCGCTAATAGAGGACATTCAGTACTTC. Amino acid sequence: CASSPLIEDIQYF. The chain uses TRBV7-9 and TRBJ2-4, with unresolved D. Germline V gene lookup returns CDR1 SEHNR and CDR2 FQNEAQ (reference sequence). Between the trimmed V and J ends, which lost 5 bases and 8 bases, there was a span of 13 bases. The CDR3 contains 13 residues.

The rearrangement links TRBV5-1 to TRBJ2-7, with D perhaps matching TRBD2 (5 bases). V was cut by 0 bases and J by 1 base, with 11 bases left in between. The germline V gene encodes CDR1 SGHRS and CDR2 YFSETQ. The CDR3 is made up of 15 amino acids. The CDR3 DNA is TGCGCCAGCAGCTTGGCCCCCGGGGATTCCTACGAGCAGTACTTC. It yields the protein CASSLAPGDSYEQYF.

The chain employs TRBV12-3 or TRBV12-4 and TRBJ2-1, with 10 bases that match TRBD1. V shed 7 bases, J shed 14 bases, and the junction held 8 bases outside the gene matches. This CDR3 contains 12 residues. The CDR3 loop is CASTLRGQGKFF. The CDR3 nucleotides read TGTGCCAGCACCCTAAGGGGACAGGGGAAGTTCTTC.

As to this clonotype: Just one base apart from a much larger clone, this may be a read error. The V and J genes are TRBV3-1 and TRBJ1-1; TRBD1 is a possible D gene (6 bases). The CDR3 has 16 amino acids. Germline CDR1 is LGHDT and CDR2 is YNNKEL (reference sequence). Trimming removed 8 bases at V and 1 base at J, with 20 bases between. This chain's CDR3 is CASGPGFLQGNTEAFF. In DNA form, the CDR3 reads TGTGCCAGCGGCCCAGGGTTTTTACAGGGGAACACTGAAGCTTTCTTT.

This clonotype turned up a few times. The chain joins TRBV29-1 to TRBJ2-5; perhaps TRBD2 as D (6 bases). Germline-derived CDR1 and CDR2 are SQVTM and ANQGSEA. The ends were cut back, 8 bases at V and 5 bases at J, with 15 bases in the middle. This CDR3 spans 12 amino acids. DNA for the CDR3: TGCAGCATCCTGCGGGACTTTGAGACCCAGTACTTC. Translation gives CSILRDFETQYF.

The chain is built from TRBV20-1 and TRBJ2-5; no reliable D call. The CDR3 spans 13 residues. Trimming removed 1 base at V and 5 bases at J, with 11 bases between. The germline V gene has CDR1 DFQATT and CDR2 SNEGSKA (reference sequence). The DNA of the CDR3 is TGCAGTGCTAGAGTAGCTGGGTGGGAGACCCAGTACTTC. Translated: CSARVAGWETQYF.

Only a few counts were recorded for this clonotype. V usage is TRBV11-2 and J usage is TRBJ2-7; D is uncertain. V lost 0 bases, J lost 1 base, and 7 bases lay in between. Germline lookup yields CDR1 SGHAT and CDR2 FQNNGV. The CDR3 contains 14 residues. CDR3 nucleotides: TGTGCCAGCAGCTTAGAGGCCACTTCCTACGAGCAGTACTTC. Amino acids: CASSLEATSYEQYF.

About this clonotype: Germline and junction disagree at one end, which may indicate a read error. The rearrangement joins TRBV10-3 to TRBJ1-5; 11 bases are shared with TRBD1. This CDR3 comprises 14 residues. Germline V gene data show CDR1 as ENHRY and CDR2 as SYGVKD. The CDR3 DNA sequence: TGTGCCATCAGCCGGGACAGGGGGAATCGGCCCCAGCATTTT. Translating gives CAISRDRGNRPQHF.

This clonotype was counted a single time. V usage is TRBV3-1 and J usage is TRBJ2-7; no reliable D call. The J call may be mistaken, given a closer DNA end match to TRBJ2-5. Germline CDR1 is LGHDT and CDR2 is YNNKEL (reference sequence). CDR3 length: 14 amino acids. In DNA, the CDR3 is TGTGCCAGCAGCCCCACTTCAGGACGGGAGACCCAGTACTTC. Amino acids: CASSPTSGRETQYF.

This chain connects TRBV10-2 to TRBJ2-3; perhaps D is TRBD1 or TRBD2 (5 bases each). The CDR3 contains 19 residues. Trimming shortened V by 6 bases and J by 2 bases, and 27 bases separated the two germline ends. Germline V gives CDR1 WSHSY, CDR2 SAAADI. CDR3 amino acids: CASRRYKPGRRGDTDTQYF. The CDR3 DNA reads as TGCGCCAGCAGGCGATACAAACCGGGACGGAGAGGCGACACAGATACGCAGTATTTT.

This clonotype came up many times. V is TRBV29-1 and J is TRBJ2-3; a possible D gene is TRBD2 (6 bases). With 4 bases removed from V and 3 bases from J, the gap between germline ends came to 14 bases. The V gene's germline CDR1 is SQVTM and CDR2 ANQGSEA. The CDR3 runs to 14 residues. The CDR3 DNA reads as TGCAGCGTTGGGGTCGGCGGGGAGACAGATACGCAGTATTTT. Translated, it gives CSVGVGGETDTQYF.

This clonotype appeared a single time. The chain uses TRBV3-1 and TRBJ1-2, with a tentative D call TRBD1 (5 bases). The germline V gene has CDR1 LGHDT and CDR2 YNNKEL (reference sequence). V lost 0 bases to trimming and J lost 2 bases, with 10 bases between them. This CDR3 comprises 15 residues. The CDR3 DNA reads TGTGCCAGCAGCCAAGATGTGACAGCCAACTATGGCTACACCTTC. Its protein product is CASSQDVTANYGYTF.